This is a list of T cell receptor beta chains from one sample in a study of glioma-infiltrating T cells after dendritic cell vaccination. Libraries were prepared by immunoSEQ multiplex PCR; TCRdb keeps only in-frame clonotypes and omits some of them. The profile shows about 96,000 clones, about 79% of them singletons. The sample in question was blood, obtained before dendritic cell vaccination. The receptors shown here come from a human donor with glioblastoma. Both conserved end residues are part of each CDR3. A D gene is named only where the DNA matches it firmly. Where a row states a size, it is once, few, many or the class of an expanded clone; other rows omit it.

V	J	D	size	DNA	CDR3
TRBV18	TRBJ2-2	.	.	TGTGCCAGCTCACCACCGAATTGGCTAGCGAACACCGGGGAGCTGTTTTTT	CASSPPNWLANTGELFF
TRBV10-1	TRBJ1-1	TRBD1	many	TGCGCCAGCAGACTTGACAGGGCCACTGAAGCTTTCTTT	CASRLDRATEAFF
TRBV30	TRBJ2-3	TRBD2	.	TGTGCCTGTGGGCTTCAGAGACTAGCGGGAGCGGGAGATACGCAGTATTTT	CACGLQRLAGAGDTQYF
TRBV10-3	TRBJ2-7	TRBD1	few	TGTGCCACCGCCTGGACAGGGGGCGGCGGCGAGCAGTACTTC	CATAWTGGGGEQYF
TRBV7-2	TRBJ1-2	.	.	TGTGCCAGCAGCTTACTCGGACAACGCTACACCTTC	CASSLLGQRYTF
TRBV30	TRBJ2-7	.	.	TGTGCCTGGAGCCCTCGGGGAGCTCGCTACGAGCAGTACTTC	CAWSPRGARYEQYF
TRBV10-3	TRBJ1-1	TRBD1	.	TGTGCCATCAGTGAGTTACGACAGGGGTCCATGAACACTGAAGCTTTCTTT	CAISELRQGSMNTEAFF
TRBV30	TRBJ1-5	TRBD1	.	TGTGCCTGGAGTGTACAGGGGGCGAATCAGCCCCAGCATTTT	CAWSVQGANQPQHF
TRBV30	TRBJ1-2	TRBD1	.	TGTGCCTGGAGTGCGACAGGGGTTGGAGGCTACACCTTC	CAWSATGVGGYTF
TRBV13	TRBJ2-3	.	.	TGTGCCAGCAGCATAAGACGAGACAGGAACACAGATACGCAGTATTTT	CASSIRRDRNTDTQYF
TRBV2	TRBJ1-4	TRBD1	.	TGTGCCAGCAGTATACAGGGGCTTAATGAAAAACTGTTTTTT	CASSIQGLNEKLFF
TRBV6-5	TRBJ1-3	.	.	TGTGCCAGCAGTTCCAGGTTCTCTGGAAACACCATATATTTT	CASSSRFSGNTIYF
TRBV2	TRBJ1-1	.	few	TGTGCCAGCAGTGGCCAGACTAAAAACACTGAAGCTTTCTTT	CASSGQTKNTEAFF
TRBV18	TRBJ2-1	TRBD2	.	TGTGCCAGCTCACCACCCAACAGCGGGGGCCGCTCCTACAATGAGCAGTTCTTC	CASSPPNSGGRSYNEQFF
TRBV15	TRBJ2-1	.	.	TGTGCCACCAGCAGTGTTAGACTAGGTGAGCAGTTCTTC	CATSSVRLGEQFF
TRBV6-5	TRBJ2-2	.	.	TGTGCCAGCAGTTACGTGACAGCCCCCACCGGGGAGCTGTTTTTT	CASSYVTAPTGELFF
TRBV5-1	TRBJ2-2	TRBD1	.	TGCGCCAGCAGCTTCTCGGACAGGGGTATAATCCGGGAGCTGTTTTTT	CASSFSDRGIIRELFF
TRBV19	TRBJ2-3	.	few	TGTGCCAGTAGTATGTGGCAGGGGCGGGATACGCAGTATTTT	CASSMWQGRDTQYF
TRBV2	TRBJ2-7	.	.	TGTGCCAGCAGTCCCCAGGGTTACGAGCAGTACTTC	CASSPQGYEQYF
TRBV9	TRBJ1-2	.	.	TGTGCCAGCAGCGGAGATGGCTACACCTTC	CASSGDGYTF
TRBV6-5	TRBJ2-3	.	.	TGTGCCAGCAGGACCGGGGGTACGCAGTATTTT	CASRTGGTQYF
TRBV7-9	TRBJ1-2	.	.	TGTGCCAGCAGCCCGCCGAGGGCTTCGGGTGGCTACACCTTC	CASSPPRASGGYTF
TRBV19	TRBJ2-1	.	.	TGTGCCAGTAGTCTTACAGGGGGGGCCTACAATGAGCAGTTCTTC	CASSLTGGAYNEQFF
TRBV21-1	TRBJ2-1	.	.	TGTGCCAGCAGCAAAGAGGGGCTTCACCCGTCCAATGAGCAGTTCTTC	CASSKEGLHPSNEQFF
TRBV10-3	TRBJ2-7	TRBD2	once	TGTGCCAACCCGCCCGGGACTAGCTATTGCGAGCAGTACTTC	CANPPGTSYCEQYF
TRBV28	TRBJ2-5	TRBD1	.	TGTGCCAGCAGTCTACAGGGGGCTAGGGAGACCCAGTACTTC	CASSLQGARETQYF
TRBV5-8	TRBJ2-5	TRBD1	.	TGTGCCAGCAGCTACCGGACAGGGGGCTTCGGAGAGACCCAGTACTTC	CASSYRTGGFGETQYF
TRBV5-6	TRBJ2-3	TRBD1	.	TGTGCCAGCAGCTTTCCGGGACAGGGGTCCGCAGATACGCAGTATTTT	CASSFPGQGSADTQYF
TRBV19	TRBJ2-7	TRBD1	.	TGTGCCAGTAGTAACCCATCCGGGACAGGGGGTCACGAGCAGTACTTC	CASSNPSGTGGHEQYF
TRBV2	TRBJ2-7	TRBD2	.	TGTGCCAGCAGCGCGACTAGCGGGAGGGCCTTTGACGAGCAGTACTTC	CASSATSGRAFDEQYF